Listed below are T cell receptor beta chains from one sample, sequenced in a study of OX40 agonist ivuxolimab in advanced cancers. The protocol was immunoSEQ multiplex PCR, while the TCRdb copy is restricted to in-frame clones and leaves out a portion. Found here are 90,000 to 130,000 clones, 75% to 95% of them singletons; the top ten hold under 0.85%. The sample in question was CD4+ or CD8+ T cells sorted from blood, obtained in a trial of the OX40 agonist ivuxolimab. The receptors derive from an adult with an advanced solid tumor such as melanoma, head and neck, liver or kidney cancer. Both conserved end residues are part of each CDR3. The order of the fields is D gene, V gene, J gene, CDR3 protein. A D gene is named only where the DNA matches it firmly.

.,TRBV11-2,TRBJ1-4,CASSREGGTNEKLFF
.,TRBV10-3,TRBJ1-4,CASKGTDNEKLFF
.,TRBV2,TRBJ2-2,CASSDSGGYTGELFF
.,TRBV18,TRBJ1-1,CASSLTPSNTEAFF
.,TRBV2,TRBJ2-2,CASSESRPNTGELFF
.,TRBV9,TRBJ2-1,CASSVDSLEQFF
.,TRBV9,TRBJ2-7,CASSVGNPYEQYF
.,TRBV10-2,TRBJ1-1,CASSDRTSTEAFF
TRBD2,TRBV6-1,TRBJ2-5,CASKEREIMETQYF
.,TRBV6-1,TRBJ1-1,CASSRAFEAFF
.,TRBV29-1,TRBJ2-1,CSVDRTENSYNEQFF
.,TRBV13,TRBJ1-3,CASSSRGLPSGNTIYF
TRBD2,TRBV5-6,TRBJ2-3,CASSGGTSGRPTDTQYF
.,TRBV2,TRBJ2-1,CASSEAVASNEQFF
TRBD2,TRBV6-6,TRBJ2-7,CASSSIPGTNHEQYF
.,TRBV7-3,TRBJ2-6,CASSLTGSGANVLTF
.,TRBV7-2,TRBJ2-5,CASSAGGLLETQYF
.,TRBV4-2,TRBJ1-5,CASSHSTSTNQPQHF
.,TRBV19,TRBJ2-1,CASRREYNEQFF
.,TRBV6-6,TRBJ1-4,CASSYRLSFQFF
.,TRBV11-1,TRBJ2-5,CASSSGYQETQYF
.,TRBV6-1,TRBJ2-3,CASGGGHTTDTQYF
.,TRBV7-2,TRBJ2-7,CASSQIAAGAYEQYF
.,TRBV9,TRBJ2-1,CASSVWERSSYNEQFF
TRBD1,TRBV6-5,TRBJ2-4,CASSYTLGQAKYF
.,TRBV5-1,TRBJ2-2,CASSLGPPGAGELFF
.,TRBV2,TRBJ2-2,CATLPGVPTGELFF
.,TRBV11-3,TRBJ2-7,CASSFLGRPYEQYF
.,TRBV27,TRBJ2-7,CASPEAGALPAYEQYF
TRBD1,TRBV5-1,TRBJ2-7,CASYLTGHEQYF
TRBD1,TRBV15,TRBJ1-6,CATSRTTGGYNSPLHF
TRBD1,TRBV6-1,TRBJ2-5,CASSESQGEETQYF
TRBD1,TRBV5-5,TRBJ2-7,CASSFLGQGSYEQYF
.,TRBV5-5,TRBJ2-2,CASSLSGTSNTGELFF
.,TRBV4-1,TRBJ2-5,CASSQGGRSGETQYF
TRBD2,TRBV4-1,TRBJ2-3,CASSLTSGSSTDTQYF
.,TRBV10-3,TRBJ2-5,CAISRTAQETQYF
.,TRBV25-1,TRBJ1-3,CASSEYRVSGNTIYF
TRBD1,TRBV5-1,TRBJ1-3,CASSPTGETGNTIYF
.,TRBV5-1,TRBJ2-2,CASSLEREGTGELFF
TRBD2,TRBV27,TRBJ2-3,CASSSNPLTSGKGGTQYF
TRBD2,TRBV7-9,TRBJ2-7,CASSSGTNPYEQYF
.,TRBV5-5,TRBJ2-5,CASSFGGEETQYF
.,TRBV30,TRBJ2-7,CAGGWDWQYEQYF
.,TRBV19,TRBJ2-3,CASSIGNSDTQYF
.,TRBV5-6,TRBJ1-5,CASSYRQLNQPQHF
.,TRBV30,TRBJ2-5,CAWSVGRETQYF
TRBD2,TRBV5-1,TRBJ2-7,CASSIEAGREGLYF